Each of the 29 T cell receptor beta chains below was sequenced from the same sample in a study of blood T cell repertoires in COVID-19. Clones were read by immunoSEQ multiplex PCR, and TCRdb kept only the in-frame ones, dropping some. The table records 380,000 or so clones, roughly 77% of them present only once. Sequenced sample: peripheral blood. The receptors here all came from a human donor with acute or convalescent COVID-19. The donor label of this sample is uncertain.

The CDR3 is CASRVTFRGYTF. The CDR3, as DNA: TGCGCCAGCAGGGTGACATTCCGGGGCTACACCTTC. This chain uses TRBV10-1 with TRBJ1-2; D not certain. The CDR3 spans 12 residues. Trimming took off 6 bases at V and 8 bases at J, with 13 bases between the two ends. Germline V CDR1 and CDR2: WNHNN, SYGVQD (reference sequence).

The sample holds one count of this clone. The chain is built from TRBV25-1 and TRBJ2-6, with 10 bases fitting TRBD1. Unmatched junction bases numbered 12, after V lost 7 bases and J lost 3 bases. Per germline, CDR1 MGHDK and CDR2 SYGVNS. This CDR3 comprises 18 residues. For the CDR3, the DNA is TGTGCCAGCAAAGGGACAGGGGCTACCCGGAATGGGGCCAACGTCCTGACTTTC. It encodes CASKGTGATRNGANVLTF.

This chain uses TRBV18 with TRBJ1-2; 9 bases are a match to TRBD1. Germline assignment: CDR1 KGHSH and CDR2 LQKENI. The CDR3 spans 14 residues. After removal of 5 bases from V and 2 bases from J, the junction contained 3 bases not matched to a gene. The CDR3 protein is CASSGTGLNYGYTF. The CDR3 DNA reads TGTGCCAGCTCAGGGACAGGGCTAAACTATGGCTACACCTTC.

This chain links TRBV15 with TRBJ1-2; the D is unclear. Trimming removed 0 bases at V and 4 bases at J, with 12 bases between. The CDR3 contains 15 residues. The germline V gene encodes CDR1 LNHNV and CDR2 YYDKDF (reference sequence). CDR3 loop: CATSRERGGIYGYTF. The DNA for the CDR3 is TGTGCCACCAGCAGAGAGCGGGGAGGGATCTATGGCTACACCTTC.

This chain joins TRBV5-6 and TRBJ1-6; no clear D. CDR1 SGHDT and CDR2 YYEEEE come from the germline V gene. Trimming cost V 2 bases and J 7 bases, with 7 bases left between them. CDR3 length: 13 residues. The CDR3 DNA follows: TGTGCCAGCAGCTTAACAACGAATTCACCCCTCCACTTT. It specifies CASSLTTNSPLHF.

This clone was seen only once. The chain's CDR3 is CSVVQGEQYF. The CDR3, as DNA: TGCAGCGTTGTCCAGGGCGAGCAGTACTTC. The rearrangement links TRBV29-1 to TRBJ2-7, with D perhaps TRBD1 (5 bases). The length of the CDR3 is 10 residues. The V and J ends lost 4 bases and 6 bases respectively, with 7 bases between them. CDR1 is SQVTM, CDR2 ANQGSEA, per germline.

This clone was observed a handful of times. This chain joins TRBV5-1 and TRBJ1-4, with a tentative D call TRBD1 (6 bases). V was trimmed by 3 bases and J by 3 bases, leaving 15 bases between them. The germline gives CDR1 SGHRS, CDR2 YFSETQ. This CDR3 is 16 amino acids long. CDR3 region: CASSSNAGDPNEKLFF. DNA for the CDR3: TGCGCCAGCAGCTCGAACGCAGGGGACCCTAATGAAAAACTGTTTTTT.

The chain has TRBV2 and TRBJ1-5; a weak D match, TRBD1 (5 bases). Trimming shortened V by 4 bases and J by 3 bases, and 13 bases separated the two germline ends. The germline gives CDR1 SNHLY, CDR2 FYNNEI. The length of the CDR3 is 15 residues. CDR3 nucleotide sequence: TGTGCCAGCAGTGTGATAGGGGTGAACAATCAGCCCCAGCATTTT. Its translation is CASSVIGVNNQPQHF.

The gene calls are TRBV27 and TRBJ1-5; possibly TRBD1 for D (6 bases). The CDR3 is made up of 15 amino acids. Germline CDR1 and CDR2: MNHEY and SMNVEV (reference sequence). V dropped 5 bases and J dropped 2 bases, with 13 bases sitting between them. The CDR3 DNA sequence: TGTGCCAGCAGTCCGGGGACACGGGGCAATCAGCCCCAGCATTTT. Its protein product is CASSPGTRGNQPQHF.

V usage is TRBV10-3 and J usage is TRBJ2-7; D is perhaps TRBD1 (6 bases). Germline V gene lookup returns CDR1 ENHRY and CDR2 SYGVKD. Trimming took off 3 bases at V and 0 bases at J, with 12 bases between the two ends. The length of the CDR3 is 15 residues. The CDR3 spells CAISDGGLVSYEQYF. The CDR3 region has the DNA TGTGCCATCAGTGATGGGGGCCTCGTCTCCTACGAGCAGTACTTC.

This clone appeared a few times. The chain links TRBV6-1 to TRBJ2-7, with D possibly TRBD1 on 5 matching bases. The V gene's germline CDR1 is MNHNS and CDR2 SASEGT. The CDR3 has 11 residues. The V and J ends lost 3 bases and 11 bases respectively, with 11 bases between them. Here the CDR3 DNA reads TGTGCCAGCAGTGAGCTCAGGGCAAAGTACTTC. The encoded protein is CASSELRAKYF.

This chain joins TRBV2 and TRBJ2-7, with 9 bases that match TRBD1. This CDR3 is 14 amino acids long. The J segment lost 4 bases and the V segment lost 6 bases, leaving 7 bases of the junction unmatched. Per the germline V gene, CDR1 is SNHLY and CDR2 is FYNNEI. CDR3 protein: CASRKDRGAYEQYF. The CDR3 coding sequence is TGTGCCAGCAGAAAGGACAGGGGCGCTTACGAGCAGTACTTC.

This clone was detected only a few times. This chain links TRBV20-1 with TRBJ1-5; D may be TRBD1 (6 bases). This CDR3 region has 17 residues. The ends were cut back, 6 bases at V and 6 bases at J, with 27 bases in the middle. Per the germline V gene, CDR1 is DFQATT and CDR2 is SNEGSKA (reference sequence). The CDR3 nucleotides are TGCAGTGCCAGTAACCCAACACAGGGAGCGAGGGCTCAGCCCCAGCATTTT. Amino acids: CSASNPTQGARAQPQHF.

This chain uses TRBV5-5 with TRBJ1-1; the D is unclear. V was clipped by 2 bases and J by 0 bases, with 14 bases between them. This CDR3 comprises 16 residues. Germline V gives CDR1 SGHKS, CDR2 YYEKEE (reference sequence). The CDR3 reads CASSLQTYLMNTEAFF. The CDR3 bases are TGTGCCAGCAGCTTACAGACCTACTTAATGAACACTGAAGCTTTCTTT. The full variable domain, its missing parts supplied by reference TRBV5-5 and TRBJ1-1, is DAGVTQSPTHLIKTRGQQVTLRCSPISGHKSVSWYQQVLGQGPQFIFQYYEKEERGRGNFPDRFSARQFPNYSSELNVNALLLGDSALYLCASSLQTYLMNTEAFFGQGTRLTVV.

This clone was detected once. This sequence joins TRBV25-1 and TRBJ2-1, with D possibly matching TRBD2 (5 bases). CDR1 is MGHDK and CDR2 is SYGVNS in the germline V gene. The CDR3 extends over 16 amino acids. Trimming took off 1 base at V and 6 bases at J, with 16 bases between the two ends. The CDR3 spells CASSESRGLGFNEQFF. The DNA for the CDR3 is TGTGCCAGCAGTGAATCTCGGGGTCTAGGGTTCAATGAGCAGTTCTTC.

The rearrangement uses TRBV15 and TRBJ2-3, with a possible D match to TRBD2 (6 bases). CDR3 length: 15 residues. Trimming removed 0 bases from V and 1 base from J, with 8 bases in between. Germline V lookup: CDR1 LNHNV, CDR2 YYDKDF (reference sequence). DNA for the CDR3: TGTGCCACCAGCAGAGATCCTAGCGGCACAGATACGCAGTATTTT. Translated: CATSRDPSGTDTQYF.

The chain carries TRBV30 and TRBJ1-1; tentative D call: TRBD1 (6 bases). CDR1 GTSNPN and CDR2 SVGIG come from the germline V gene (reference sequence). V shed 1 base and J shed 1 base, with 10 bases lying between them. This CDR3 spans 14 amino acids. The CDR3 loop is CAWSEVRGNTEAFF. DNA for the CDR3: TGTGCCTGGAGTGAGGTCAGGGGGAACACTGAAGCTTTCTTT.

In this sample, this clone turned up a few times. The gene calls are TRBV6-5 and TRBJ2-5; possibly TRBD2 for D (6 bases). The CDR3 loop spans 14 amino acids. CDR1 and CDR2 (germline): MNHEY, SVGAGI. V lost 6 bases to trimming and J lost 5 bases, with 16 bases between them. The CDR3 sequence: CASRSFRGRETQYF. The CDR3 DNA is TGTGCCAGCAGATCATTTCGTGGGAGGGAGACCCAGTACTTC.

The chain employs TRBV11-2 and TRBJ1-2; possible D gene TRBD1, 5 bases. The ends were cut back, 4 bases at V and 7 bases at J, with 22 bases in the middle. The germline V gene has CDR1 SGHAT and CDR2 FQNNGV. The length of the CDR3 is 16 residues. The CDR3 DNA sequence: TGTGCCAGCAGCTCGGAGACAGTCTATACTTTTGGTGGCTACACCTTC. It specifies CASSSETVYTFGGYTF.

The rearrangement links TRBV5-6 to TRBJ1-2; no clear D gene. Germline V gene sequence: CDR1 SGHDT, CDR2 YYEEEE. There are 14 residues in the CDR3. V dropped 3 bases and J dropped 6 bases, with 15 bases sitting between them. The CDR3 DNA is TGTGCCAGCAGCTCATGGCGGAGTTCTCATGGCTACACCTTC. Amino acids: CASSSWRSSHGYTF.

This rearrangement joins TRBV28 to TRBJ2-2; D perhaps matches TRBD2 (6 bases). Trimming removed 4 bases at V and 3 bases at J, with 12 bases between. There are 15 residues in the CDR3. The V gene's germline CDR1 is MDHEN and CDR2 SYDVKM. The CDR3 reads CASSSGGIDTGELFF. CDR3 DNA sequence: TGTGCCAGCAGTTCCGGGGGTATCGACACCGGGGAGCTGTTTTTT. The entire variable domain, with the rest obtained from reference TRBV28 and TRBJ2-2, is as follows: DVKVTQSSRYLVKRTGEKVFLECVQDMDHENMFWYRQDPGLGLRLIYFSYDVKMKEKGDIPEGYSVSREKKERFSLILESASTNQTSMYLCASSSGGIDTGELFFGEGSRLTVL.

The rearrangement uses TRBV6-1 and TRBJ1-2, with unresolved D. The germline CDR1 and CDR2 sequences are MNHNS and SASEGT. Between the trimmed V and J ends, which lost 2 bases and 5 bases, there was a span of 9 bases. There are 13 residues in the CDR3. The CDR3 reads CASSERHSYGYTF. DNA for the CDR3: TGTGCCAGCAGTGAAAGACACTCATATGGCTACACCTTC.

This clone has a handful of counts. V and J are TRBV19 and TRBJ1-2, with 9 nucleotides matching TRBD1. The trim removed 7 bases at V and 7 bases at J, leaving 13 bases unmatched. CDR1 LNHDA and CDR2 SQIVND come from the germline V gene (reference sequence). CDR3 length: 15 amino acids. The CDR3: CASTTPPDRGSGYTF. The CDR3 DNA follows: TGTGCCAGTACCACCCCCCCGGACAGGGGCTCTGGCTACACCTTC. Based on the CDR3 plus reference TRBV19 and TRBJ1-2, the full variable domain is DGGITQSPKYLFRKEGQNVTLSCEQNLNHDAMYWYRQDPGQGLRLIYYSQIVNDFQKGDIAEGYSVSREKKESFPLTVTSAQKNPTAFYLCASTTPPDRGSGYTFGSGTRLTVV.

The chain recombines TRBV6-2 or TRBV6-3 with TRBJ1-2; 8 nucleotides match TRBD1. The CDR3 covers 13 residues. Germline loops: CDR1 MNHEY, CDR2 SVGEGT. The V segment lost 5 bases and the J segment 4 bases; nucleotides outside the gene matches: 3. The CDR3 DNA is TGTGCCAGCAGTCGAACAGGGGGCTATGGCTACACCTTC. This gives the protein CASSRTGGYGYTF.

CDR3 sequence: CASTPGTANYGYTF. In DNA form, the CDR3 reads TGTGCCAGTACTCCCGGGACAGCGAACTATGGCTACACCTTC. V usage is TRBV28 and J usage is TRBJ1-2; 7 bases fit TRBD1. J was trimmed by 2 bases and V by 9 bases; bases with no gene match: 9. CDR1 is MDHEN, CDR2 SYDVKM, per germline. The CDR3 has 14 residues.

This rearrangement joins TRBV6-5 to TRBJ1-2; D may be TRBD1 (6 bases). Germline CDR1 is MNHEY and CDR2 is SVGAGI. V lost 0 bases and J lost 4, with 12 bases in between. CDR3 length: 15 amino acids. The CDR3 DNA is TGTGCCAGCAGTTACTCTCCAGGGGTTCGCTATGGCTACACCTTC. Translation gives CASSYSPGVRYGYTF.

The J gene is TRBJ2-5, the V gene TRBV18, with D unresolved. V shed 3 bases and J shed 3 bases, with 5 bases lying between them. This CDR3 has 12 residues. Germline CDR1 KGHSH, CDR2 LQKENI. Written as DNA, the CDR3 is TGTGCCAGCTCACCGCTAAAAGAGACCCAGTACTTC. Translated, it gives CASSPLKETQYF.

The chain employs TRBV6-6 and TRBJ2-7; D is possibly TRBD2 (6 bases). Germline values: CDR1 MNHNY, CDR2 SVGAGI (reference sequence). The V end lost 1 base, the J end lost 6 bases, and 13 bases lay between the germline ends. There are 14 residues in the CDR3. The CDR3 loop reads CASSYLGGLSEQYF. The CDR3 DNA reads as TGTGCCAGCAGTTACTTGGGGGGATTGAGCGAGCAGTACTTC.

CDR3 in DNA: TGTGCCAGCAGTCCCGGGCAGGGAGGGGGTCGAGCTAATGAAAAACTGTTTTTT. Its protein product is CASSPGQGGGRANEKLFF. This chain joins TRBV27 and TRBJ1-4, with D possibly being TRBD1 (6 bases). The CDR3 contains 18 residues. Looked up from germline, CDR1 is MNHEY and CDR2 is SMNVEV (reference sequence). Trimming took 5 bases from V and 3 from J, leaving 22 bases between them.